This entry lists 14 T cell receptor beta chains sequenced from one sample in a study of cytomegalovirus exposure and HLA in healthy donors. The PCR had 60 Vbeta and 13 Jbeta primers. Generated by immunoSEQ multiplex PCR, the TCRdb table keeps only in-frame clones and is missing some. This sample has about 130,000 clones, with 81% found just once. Source material: PBMCs. These receptor sequences come from a woman aged 25 to 45 in good health and CMV-seronegative.

The chain joins TRBV4-2 to TRBJ2-1; no firm D call. The CDR3 sequence is 13 residues long. CDR1 and CDR2 (germline): LGHNA, YNFKEQ. Trimming left V 4 bases short and J 6 bases short, with 10 bases between. The CDR3 DNA is TGTGCCAGCAGCCCCCAAAACTTCAATGAGCAGTTCTTC. It encodes CASSPQNFNEQFF.

This clone was detected only once. The CDR3 sequence: CASSLDLDINYGYTF. DNA of the CDR3: TGCGCCAGCAGCTTGGACTTGGACATAAACTATGGCTACACCTTC. The chain is built from TRBV5-1 and TRBJ1-2, with a possible D match to TRBD1 (5 bases). Germline CDR1 reads SGHRS; CDR2 reads YFSETQ. The germline V and J ends were trimmed by 0 bases and 2 bases, with 11 bases remaining between them. The CDR3 consists of 15 residues.

V usage is TRBV5-1 and J usage is TRBJ2-1, with 12 bases matching TRBD2. Germline V gene data show CDR1 as SGHRS and CDR2 as YFSETQ. The CDR3 is made up of 16 amino acids. V shed 1 base and J 5 bases; nucleotides not matched to a gene: 4. The CDR3 protein is CASSLPGLAGHNEQFF. DNA of the CDR3: TGCGCCAGCAGCTTGCCGGGACTAGCGGGTCACAATGAGCAGTTCTTC. The variable domain in full, completed from reference TRBV5-1 and TRBJ2-1, reads KAGVTQTPRYLIKTRGQQVTLSCSPISGHRSVSWYQQTPGQGLQFLFEYFSETQRNKGNFPGRFSGRQFSNSRSEMNVSTLELGDSALYLCASSLPGLAGHNEQFFGPGTRLTVL.

The rearrangement joins TRBV19 to TRBJ2-2; D not resolved. Germline CDR1 is LNHDA and CDR2 is SQIVND (reference sequence). The CDR3 runs 15 residues. Trimming took off 3 bases at V and 2 bases at J, with 10 bases between the two ends. The CDR3 DNA sequence: TGTGCCAGTAGTATGTCGGTCCTAAACACCGGGGAGCTGTTTTTT. Protein: CASSMSVLNTGELFF.

This chain joins TRBV5-6 and TRBJ1-2, with TRBD1 matching 8 bases. This CDR3 comprises 14 residues. Trimming cost V 5 bases and J 3 bases; bases outside gene matches: 6. Germline CDR1 SGHDT, CDR2 YYEEEE. The CDR3, as DNA: TGTGCCAGCAGTTCCGGGACAGGTTACTATGGCTACACCTTC. Protein product: CASSSGTGYYGYTF.

The J gene is TRBJ1-4, the V gene TRBV7-2, with 8 bases fitting TRBD1. This CDR3 region has 15 residues. Trimming removed 3 bases from V and 7 bases from J; junction bases left unmatched: 7. Germline lookup yields CDR1 SGHTA and CDR2 FQGNSA. This chain's CDR3 is CASSLGGQGLEKLFF. The CDR3 DNA follows: TGTGCCAGCAGCTTGGGTGGACAGGGACTTGAAAAACTGTTTTTT.

In this sample, this clone turned up once. This sequence joins TRBV27 and TRBJ1-5; 10 nucleotides line up with TRBD1. The CDR3 length is 16 residues. J was trimmed by 3 bases and V by 2 bases; bases with no gene match: 4. The germline gives CDR1 MNHEY, CDR2 SMNVEV (reference sequence). CDR3 amino acids: CASSLGTGAFNQPQHF. The CDR3 DNA is TGTGCCAGCAGTTTAGGGACAGGGGCCTTCAATCAGCCCCAGCATTTT.

This chain connects TRBV29-1 to TRBJ2-2; D gene uncertain. Trimming took off 5 bases at V and 1 base at J, with 11 bases between the two ends. CDR1 and CDR2 from the germline V gene are SQVTM and ANQGSEA. This CDR3 has 14 residues. The CDR3 protein is CSVLERWNTGELFF. In nucleotides, the CDR3 is TGCAGCGTTCTGGAGAGATGGAACACCGGGGAGCTGTTTTTT.

V is TRBV5-6 and J is TRBJ1-2, with 7 nucleotides matching TRBD1. The CDR3 runs 13 residues. Per the germline V gene, CDR1 is SGHDT and CDR2 is YYEEEE. V was pared by 4 bases and J by 8 bases, with 8 bases of the junction left unmatched. This CDR3 reads CASSVTGIRGYTF. CDR3 nucleotides: TGTGCCAGCAGCGTGACAGGGATTCGCGGCTACACCTTC.

This chain uses TRBV7-2 with TRBJ1-4, with a weak D call TRBD1 (5 bases). The V gene lost 3 bases and the J gene lost 2 bases, with 7 bases spanning the gap. Germline V lookup: CDR1 SGHTA, CDR2 FQGNSA. The CDR3 runs to 14 residues. This chain's CDR3 is CASSLGPTNEKLFF. DNA of the CDR3: TGTGCCAGCAGCTTGGGGCCTACTAATGAAAAACTGTTTTTT.

This chain links TRBV5-1 with TRBJ2-7; TRBD1 matches 10 bases. This CDR3 region has 14 residues. CDR1 and CDR2 (germline): SGHRS, YFSETQ. The V and J ends lost 5 bases and 4 bases, in that order; junction bases with no gene match: 6. The CDR3 DNA sequence: TGCGCCAGCAGGCCGGGACAGGGGATATACGAGCAGTACTTC. Encoded protein: CASRPGQGIYEQYF.

There are a few counts of this clone. The chain combines TRBV9 with TRBJ2-5, with TRBD2 matching 8 bases. This CDR3 region has 16 residues. The germline V gene encodes CDR1 SGDLS and CDR2 YYNGEE. Trimming cost V 3 bases and J 1 base; bases outside gene matches: 8. CDR3 region: CASSDREGTLQETQYF. The CDR3 bases are TGTGCCAGCAGCGACCGGGAGGGGACCCTCCAAGAGACCCAGTACTTC.

The rearrangement uses TRBV4-1 and TRBJ2-7; 8 nucleotides align to TRBD1. The junction had 1 base not matched to a gene; V was cut back by 0 bases and J by 3 bases. The CDR3 runs to 14 residues. The germline gives CDR1 MGHRA, CDR2 YSYEKL. DNA for the CDR3: TGCGCCAGCAGCCAAGATGGACAGGGCTACGAGCAGTACTTC. Amino acid sequence: CASSQDGQGYEQYF.

J is TRBJ1-1 and V is TRBV9; 9 bases match TRBD1. The CDR3 spans 14 residues. In germline, CDR1 is SGDLS, CDR2 YYNGEE. The ends lost 4 bases at V and 3 bases at J; junction bases unmatched: 4. The CDR3 loop reads CASSTGQGDTEAFF. The CDR3, as DNA: TGTGCCAGCAGCACGGGACAGGGAGACACTGAAGCTTTCTTT.